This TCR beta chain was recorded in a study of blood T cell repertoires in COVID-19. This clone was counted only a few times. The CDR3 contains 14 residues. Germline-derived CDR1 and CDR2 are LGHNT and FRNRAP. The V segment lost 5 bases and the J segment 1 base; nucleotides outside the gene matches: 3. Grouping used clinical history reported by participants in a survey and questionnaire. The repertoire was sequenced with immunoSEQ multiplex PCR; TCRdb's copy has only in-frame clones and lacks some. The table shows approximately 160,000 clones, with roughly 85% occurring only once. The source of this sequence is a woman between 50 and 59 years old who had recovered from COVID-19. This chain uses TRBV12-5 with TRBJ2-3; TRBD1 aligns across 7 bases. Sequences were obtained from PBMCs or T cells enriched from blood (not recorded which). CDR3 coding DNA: TGTGCTAGTGGTCCGGGACAGCGCACAGATACGCAGTATTTT. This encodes CASGPGQRTDTQYF.